This TCR beta chain derives from a study of T cell responses to AZD1222 COVID-19 vaccine. Whole-study results and caveats: Sampling captured repertoires only after the peak T cell response. At study baseline, merely a handful of AZD1222 recipients were seropositive. Mostly white British, mostly female donors; authors suggested clonal diversity may be underestimated.

The germline CDR1 and CDR2 sequences are LGHNA and YSLEER. Between the trimmed V and J ends, which lost 4 bases and 5 bases, there was a span of 11 bases. This CDR3 is 13 amino acids long. With respect to this clone: The antigen is unknown.

Only in-frame clones appear in the TCRdb table, and some are missing; sequencing was by immunoSEQ multiplex PCR. The repertoire holds about 190,000 clones, with around 91% as singletons. The genes are TRBV4-3 and TRBJ1-1, with TRBD1 as a possible D gene (6 bases). This sample comprised peripheral blood, obtained on day 0 of AZD1222 vaccination. The TCR originated in an adult in good health. CDR3: CASSPGQGTEAFF. The DNA for the CDR3 is TGCGCCAGCAGCCCTGGGCAGGGGACTGAAGCTTTCTTT.